This T cell receptor beta chain was captured in a study of blood T cell repertoires in COVID-19. The method was immunoSEQ multiplex PCR; TCRdb's version includes in-frame clones alone and lacks a portion of them. The sample shows some 320,000 clones, roughly 85% of them seen only once. V was pared by 5 bases and J by 1 base, with 4 bases of the junction left unmatched. Germline-derived CDR1 and CDR2 are SGHDT and YYEEEE. The CDR3 totals 15 residues. Participants were aged about 18 to 100 years from approximately 24 US areas. Cohort placement rested on clinical history that participants reported themselves.

The sequence derives from a woman younger than 45 who had been exposed to COVID-19. The chain has TRBV5-6 and TRBJ2-7; 12 nucleotides agree with TRBD2. Input material: PBMCs or T cells enriched from blood (not recorded which). The CDR3 DNA follows: TGTGCCAGCAGTTATCTAGCGGGGGGGTCCTACGAGCAGTACTTC. This gives the protein CASSYLAGGSYEQYF.